Reported below is one TCR beta chain. Its target is unknown. The sequenced target, TCR beta, came from blood CD8+ and CD4+ T cells. The TEMRA cells underwent FACS enrichment, while the CD8+ and CD4+ T cells underwent negative isolation. The CDR3 contains 15 residues. Per germline, CDR1 SGHRS and CDR2 YFSETQ. Trimming cost V 4 bases and J 1 base; bases outside gene matches: 3. The RNA, about 0.45 to 1 ug, was put through reverse transcription using random hexamers. Across 54 Vbeta and 13 Jbeta, TCR beta CDR3 was amplified with immunoSEQ multiplex PCR. Using its own MiXCR run on the immunoSEQ multiplex PCR reads, TCRdb lists one record per CDR3 protein. The sample yields a few hundred thousand distinct CDR3 sequences, around 83% seen once. The sample comes from a study of CD8 T cells in Susac syndrome. Study-wide results and caveats: It was acknowledged in the study that its TCR sequencing and HLA analysis involved a relatively small number of individuals.

The chain couples TRBV5-1 to TRBJ2-5; 11 nucleotides align to TRBD1. The clonotype was recovered from a human donor with multiple sclerosis. Sequenced: CD8+ T cells from PBMCs. This chain's CDR3 is CASSRGTGGQETQYF. CDR3 in DNA: TGCGCCAGCAGCAGGGGGACAGGGGGCCAAGAGACCCAGTACTTC.